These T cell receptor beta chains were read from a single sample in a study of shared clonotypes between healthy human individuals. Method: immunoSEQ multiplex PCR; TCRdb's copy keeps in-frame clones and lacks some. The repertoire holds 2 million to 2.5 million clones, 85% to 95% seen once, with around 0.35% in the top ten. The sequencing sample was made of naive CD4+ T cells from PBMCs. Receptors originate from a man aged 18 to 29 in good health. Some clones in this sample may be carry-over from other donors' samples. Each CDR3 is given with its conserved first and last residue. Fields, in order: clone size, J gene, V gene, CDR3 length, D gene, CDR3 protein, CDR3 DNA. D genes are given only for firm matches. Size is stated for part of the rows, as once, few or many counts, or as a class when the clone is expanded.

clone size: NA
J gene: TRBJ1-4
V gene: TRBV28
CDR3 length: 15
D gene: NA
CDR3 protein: CASSLEGSADEKLFF
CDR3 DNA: TGTGCCAGCAGTTTAGAAGGGTCAGCCGATGAAAAACTGTTTTTT

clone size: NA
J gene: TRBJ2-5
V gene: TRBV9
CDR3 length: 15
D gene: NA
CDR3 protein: CASSPHLSVQETQYF
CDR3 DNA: TGTGCCAGCAGCCCCCATCTCTCGGTACAAGAGACCCAGTACTTC

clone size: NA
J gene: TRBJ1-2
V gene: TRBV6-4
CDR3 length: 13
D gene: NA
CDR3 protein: CASSGRQSYGYTF
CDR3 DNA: TGTGCCAGCAGTGGCCGACAGTCCTATGGCTACACCTTC

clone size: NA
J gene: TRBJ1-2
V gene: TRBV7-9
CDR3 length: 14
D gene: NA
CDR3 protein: CASSTPTGEGGYTF
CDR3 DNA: TGTGCCAGCAGCACACCGACGGGGGAGGGTGGCTACACCTTC

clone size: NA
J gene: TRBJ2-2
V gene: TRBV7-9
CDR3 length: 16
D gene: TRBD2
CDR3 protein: CASSSTGTSKIGELFF
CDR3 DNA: TGTGCCAGCAGCTCCACCGGGACTAGTAAGATCGGGGAGCTGTTTTTT

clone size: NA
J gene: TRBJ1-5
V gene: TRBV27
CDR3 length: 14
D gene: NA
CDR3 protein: CASSLVGRAQPQHF
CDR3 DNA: TGTGCCAGCAGTTTGGTAGGCAGGGCGCAGCCCCAGCATTTT

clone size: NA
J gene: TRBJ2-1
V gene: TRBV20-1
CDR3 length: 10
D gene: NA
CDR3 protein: CSAERGEQFF
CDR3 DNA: TGCAGTGCCGAACGGGGTGAGCAGTTCTTC

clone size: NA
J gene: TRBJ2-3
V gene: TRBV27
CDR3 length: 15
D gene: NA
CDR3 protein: CASSLSGGSPDTQYF
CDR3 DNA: TGTGCCAGCAGTTTATCTGGAGGGAGTCCTGATACGCAGTATTTT

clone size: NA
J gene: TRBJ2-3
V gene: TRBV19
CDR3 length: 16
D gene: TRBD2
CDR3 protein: CASSSGTSGRVDTQYF
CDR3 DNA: TGTGCCAGTAGTAGTGGGACTAGCGGGAGAGTAGATACGCAGTATTTT

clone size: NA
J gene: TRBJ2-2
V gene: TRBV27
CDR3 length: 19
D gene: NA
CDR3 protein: CASSSTGIGLGGNTGELFF
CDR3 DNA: TGTGCCAGCAGTTCGACCGGTATTGGACTAGGGGGGAACACCGGGGAGCTGTTTTTT

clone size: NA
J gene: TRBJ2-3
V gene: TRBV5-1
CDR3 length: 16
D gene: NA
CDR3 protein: CASSWTPGHLRDTQYF
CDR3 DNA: TGCGCCAGCAGCTGGACCCCGGGACATCTTAGGGATACGCAGTATTTT

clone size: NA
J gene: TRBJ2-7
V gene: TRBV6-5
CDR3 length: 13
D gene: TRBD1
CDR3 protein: CASMRDRGNEQYF
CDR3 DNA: TGTGCCAGCATGCGGGACAGGGGCAACGAGCAGTACTTC

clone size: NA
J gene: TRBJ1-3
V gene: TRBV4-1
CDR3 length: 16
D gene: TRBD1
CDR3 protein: CASSSPRGRLGNTIYF
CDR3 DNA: TGCGCCAGCAGCAGCCCCAGGGGGCGCCTTGGAAACACCATATATTTT

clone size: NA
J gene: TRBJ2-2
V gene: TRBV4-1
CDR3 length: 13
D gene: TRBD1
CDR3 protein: CASSGRGSGELFF
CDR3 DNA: TGCGCCAGCAGCGGCAGGGGGTCCGGGGAGCTGTTTTTT

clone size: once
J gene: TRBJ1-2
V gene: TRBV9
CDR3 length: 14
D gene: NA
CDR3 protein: CASSAGLGNYGYTF
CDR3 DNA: TGTGCCAGCAGCGCAGGGTTAGGGAACTATGGCTACACCTTC

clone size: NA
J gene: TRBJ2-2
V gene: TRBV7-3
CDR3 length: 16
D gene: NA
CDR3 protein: CASSSIGGRPTGELFF
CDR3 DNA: TGTGCCAGCAGCTCAATCGGGGGGCGACCAACCGGGGAGCTGTTTTTT

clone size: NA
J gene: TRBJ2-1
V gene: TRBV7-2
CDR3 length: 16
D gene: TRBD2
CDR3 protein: CASQREGQTSYNEQFF
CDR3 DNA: TGTGCCAGCCAGAGGGAGGGGCAGACCTCCTACAATGAGCAGTTCTTC

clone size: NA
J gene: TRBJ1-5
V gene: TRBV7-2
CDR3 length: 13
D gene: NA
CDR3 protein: CATAPGSNQPQHF
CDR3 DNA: TGTGCCACCGCGCCCGGGAGCAATCAGCCCCAGCATTTT

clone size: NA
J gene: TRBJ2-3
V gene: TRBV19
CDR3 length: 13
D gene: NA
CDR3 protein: CASSISPKGTQYF
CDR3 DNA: TGTGCCAGTAGTATATCCCCCAAAGGGACGCAGTATTTT

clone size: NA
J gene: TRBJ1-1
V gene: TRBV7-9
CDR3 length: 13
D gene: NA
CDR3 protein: CASSLSGNTEAFF
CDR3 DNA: TGTGCCAGCAGCTTATCGGGAAACACTGAAGCTTTCTTT

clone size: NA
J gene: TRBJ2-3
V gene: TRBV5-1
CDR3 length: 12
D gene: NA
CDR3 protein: CASSLEESTQYF
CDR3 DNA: TGCGCCAGCAGCTTGGAAGAGAGTACGCAGTATTTT

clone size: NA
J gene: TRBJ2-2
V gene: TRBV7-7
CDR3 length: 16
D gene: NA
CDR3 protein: CASSLGAGVDTGELFF
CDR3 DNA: TGTGCCAGCAGCTTAGGGGCAGGGGTGGACACCGGGGAGCTGTTTTTT

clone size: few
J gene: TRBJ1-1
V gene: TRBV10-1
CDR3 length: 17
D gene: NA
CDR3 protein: CASSENYRAPGDTEAFF
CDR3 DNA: TGCGCCAGCAGTGAGAACTATAGGGCTCCCGGGGACACTGAAGCTTTCTTT

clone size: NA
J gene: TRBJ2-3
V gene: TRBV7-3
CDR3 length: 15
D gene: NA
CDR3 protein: CASSHRQGGSDTQYF
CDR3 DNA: TGTGCCAGCAGCCATCGACAGGGAGGCTCAGATACGCAGTATTTT

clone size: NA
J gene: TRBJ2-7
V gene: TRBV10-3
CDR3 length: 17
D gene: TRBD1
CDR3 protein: CAISDSKVGQGGDRNEF
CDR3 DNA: TGTGCCATCAGTGATAGTAAGGTTGGACAGGGGGGCGATCGGAACGAATTC

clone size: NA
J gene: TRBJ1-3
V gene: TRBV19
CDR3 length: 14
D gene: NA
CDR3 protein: CASRDSSSGNTIYF
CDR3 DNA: TGTGCCAGTAGGGACTCAAGCTCTGGAAACACCATATATTTT

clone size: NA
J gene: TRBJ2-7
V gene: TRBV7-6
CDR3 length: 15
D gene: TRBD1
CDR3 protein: CASSPRQGAPYEQYF
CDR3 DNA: TGTGCCAGCAGCCCGCGACAGGGGGCGCCCTACGAGCAGTACTTC

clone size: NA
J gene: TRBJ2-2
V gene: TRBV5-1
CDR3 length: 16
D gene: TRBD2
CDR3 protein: CASSREASGLTGELFF
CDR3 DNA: TGCGCCAGCAGCAGGGAGGCTAGCGGCCTCACCGGGGAGCTGTTTTTT

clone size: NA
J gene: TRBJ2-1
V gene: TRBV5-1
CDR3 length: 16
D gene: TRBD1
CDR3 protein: CASRGTGTELNNEQFF
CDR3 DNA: TGCGCCAGCCGGGGAACAGGGACAGAGCTAAACAATGAGCAGTTCTTC

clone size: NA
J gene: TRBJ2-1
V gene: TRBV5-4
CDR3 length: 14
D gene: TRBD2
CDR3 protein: CASSLAGVLGEQFF
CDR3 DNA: TGTGCCAGCAGCTTAGCGGGAGTCTTGGGTGAGCAGTTCTTC

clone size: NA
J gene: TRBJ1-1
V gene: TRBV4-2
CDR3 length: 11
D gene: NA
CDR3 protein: CASSQEGVAFF
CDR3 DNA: TGTGCCAGCAGCCAAGAGGGAGTGGCTTTCTTT